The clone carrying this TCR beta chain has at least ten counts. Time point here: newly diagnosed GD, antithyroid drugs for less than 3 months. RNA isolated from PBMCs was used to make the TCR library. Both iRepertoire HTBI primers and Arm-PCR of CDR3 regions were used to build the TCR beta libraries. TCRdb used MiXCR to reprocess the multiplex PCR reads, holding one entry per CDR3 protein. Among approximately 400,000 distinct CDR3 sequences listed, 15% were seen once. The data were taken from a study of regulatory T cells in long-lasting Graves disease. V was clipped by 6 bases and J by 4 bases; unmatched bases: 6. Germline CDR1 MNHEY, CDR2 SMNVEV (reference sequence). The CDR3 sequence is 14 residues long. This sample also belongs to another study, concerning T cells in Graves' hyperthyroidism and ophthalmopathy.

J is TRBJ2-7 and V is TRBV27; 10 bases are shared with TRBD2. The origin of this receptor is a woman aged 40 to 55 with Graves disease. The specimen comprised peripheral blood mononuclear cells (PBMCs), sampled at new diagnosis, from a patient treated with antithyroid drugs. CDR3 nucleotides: TGTGCCAGCAGGCCCGGACTAGCGGCATACGAGCAGTACTTC. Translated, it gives CASRPGLAAYEQYF.